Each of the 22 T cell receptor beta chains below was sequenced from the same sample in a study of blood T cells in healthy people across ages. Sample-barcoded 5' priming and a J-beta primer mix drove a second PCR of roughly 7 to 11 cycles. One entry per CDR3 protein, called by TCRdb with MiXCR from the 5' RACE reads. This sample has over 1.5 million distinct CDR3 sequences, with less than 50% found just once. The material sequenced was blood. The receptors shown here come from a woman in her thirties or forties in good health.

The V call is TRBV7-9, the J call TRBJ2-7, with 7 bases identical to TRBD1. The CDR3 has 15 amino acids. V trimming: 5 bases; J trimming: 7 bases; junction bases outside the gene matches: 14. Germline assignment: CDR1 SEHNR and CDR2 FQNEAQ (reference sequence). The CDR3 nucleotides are TGTGCCAGCAGCCTAGACCTGACAGGGAGTGGGGAGCAGTACTTC. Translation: CASSLDLTGSGEQYF.

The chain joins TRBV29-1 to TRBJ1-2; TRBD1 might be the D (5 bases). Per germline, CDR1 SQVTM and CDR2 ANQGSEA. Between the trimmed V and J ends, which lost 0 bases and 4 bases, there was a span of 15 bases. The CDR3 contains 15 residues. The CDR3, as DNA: TGCAGCGTTGAAGACCGCGCAGGGATCGCCTATGGCTACACCTTC. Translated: CSVEDRAGIAYGYTF.

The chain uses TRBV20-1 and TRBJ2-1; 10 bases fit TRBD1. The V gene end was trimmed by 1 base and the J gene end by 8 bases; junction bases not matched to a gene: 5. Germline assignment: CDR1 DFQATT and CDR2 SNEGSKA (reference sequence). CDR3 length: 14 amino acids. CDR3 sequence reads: CSARGTGGVDEQFF. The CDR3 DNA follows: TGCAGTGCTAGAGGGACAGGGGGTGTCGATGAGCAGTTCTTC.

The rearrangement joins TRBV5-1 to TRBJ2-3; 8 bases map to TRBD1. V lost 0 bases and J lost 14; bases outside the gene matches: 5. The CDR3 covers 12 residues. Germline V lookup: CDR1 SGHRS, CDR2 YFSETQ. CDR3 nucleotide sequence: TGCGCCAGCAGCTTGGACAGGGGGTGGTGGTATTTT. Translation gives CASSLDRGWWYF. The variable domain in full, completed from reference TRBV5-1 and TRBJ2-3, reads KAGVTQTPRYLIKTRGQQVTLSCSPISGHRSVSWYQQTPGQGLQFLFEYFSETQRNKGNFPGRFSGRQFSNSRSEMNVSTLELGDSALYLCASSLDRGWWYFGPGTRLTVL.

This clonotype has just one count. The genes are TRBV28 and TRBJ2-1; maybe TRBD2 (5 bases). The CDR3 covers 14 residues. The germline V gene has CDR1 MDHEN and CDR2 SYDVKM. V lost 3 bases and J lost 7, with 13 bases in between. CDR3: CASSLPHLANEQFF. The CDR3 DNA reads TGTGCCAGCAGTTTGCCACACTTAGCGAATGAGCAGTTCTTC.

In nucleotides, the CDR3 is TGTGCCAGCAAGGCCGGGACTAGCGGGAGCAATGAGCAGTTCTTC. This translates into CASKAGTSGSNEQFF. The rearrangement uses TRBV6-5 and TRBJ2-1, with 14 bases fitting TRBD2. This CDR3 comprises 15 residues. Germline CDR1 reads MNHEY; CDR2 reads SVGAGI. Trimming at V came to 7 bases and at J to 6 bases, leaving 5 bases not matched to a gene.

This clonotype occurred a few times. The CDR3 here is CASISLDRGGNEQYF. CDR3 in DNA: TGTGCCAGCATCTCCCTGGACAGGGGGGGTAATGAGCAGTACTTC. The chain employs TRBV5-6 and TRBJ2-7; 10 bases map to TRBD1. The CDR3 covers 15 residues. V dropped 6 bases and J dropped 7; count of bases not matched to a gene: 13. Germline-derived CDR1 and CDR2 are SGHDT and YYEEEE.

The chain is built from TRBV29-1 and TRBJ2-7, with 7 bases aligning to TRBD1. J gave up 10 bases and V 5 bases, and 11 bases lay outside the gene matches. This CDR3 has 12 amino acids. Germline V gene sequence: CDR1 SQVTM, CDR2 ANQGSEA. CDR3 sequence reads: CSVHDRVGAQYF. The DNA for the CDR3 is TGCAGCGTTCACGACAGGGTTGGGGCCCAGTACTTC.

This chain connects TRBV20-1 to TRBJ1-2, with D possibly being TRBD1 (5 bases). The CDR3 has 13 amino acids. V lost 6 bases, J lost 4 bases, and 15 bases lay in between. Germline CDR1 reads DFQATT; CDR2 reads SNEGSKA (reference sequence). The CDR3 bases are TGCAGTGCCAAGGGGTCGTTAATCTATGGCTACACCTTC. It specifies CSAKGSLIYGYTF.

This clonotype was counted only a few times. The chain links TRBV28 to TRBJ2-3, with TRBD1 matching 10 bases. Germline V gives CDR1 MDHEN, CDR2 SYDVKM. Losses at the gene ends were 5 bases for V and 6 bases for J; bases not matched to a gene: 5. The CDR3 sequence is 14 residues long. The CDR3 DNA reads TGTGCCAGCAGTCCCGGGACAGGGGAGGATACGCAGTATTTT. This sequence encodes CASSPGTGEDTQYF.

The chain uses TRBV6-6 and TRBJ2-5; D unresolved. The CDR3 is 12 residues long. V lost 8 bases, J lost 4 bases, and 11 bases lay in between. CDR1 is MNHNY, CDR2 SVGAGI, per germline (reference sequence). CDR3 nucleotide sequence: TGTGCCAGCGGGTTGGAGCGAGAGACCCAGTACTTC. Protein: CASGLERETQYF.

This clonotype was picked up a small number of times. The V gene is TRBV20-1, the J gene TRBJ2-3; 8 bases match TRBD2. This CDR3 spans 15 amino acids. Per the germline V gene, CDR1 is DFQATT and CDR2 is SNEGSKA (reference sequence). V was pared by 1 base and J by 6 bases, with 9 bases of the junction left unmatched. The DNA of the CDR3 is TGCAGTGCTAGAGTTACTAGCGGCCCAGTGGATACGCAGTATTTT. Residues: CSARVTSGPVDTQYF.

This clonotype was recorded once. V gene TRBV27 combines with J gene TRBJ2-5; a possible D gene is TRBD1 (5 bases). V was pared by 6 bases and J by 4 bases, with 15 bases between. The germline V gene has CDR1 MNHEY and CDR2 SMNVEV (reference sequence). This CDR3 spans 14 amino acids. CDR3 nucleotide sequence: TGTGCCAGCAGAGGGTCAGGGTTCGGAGAGACCCAGTACTTC. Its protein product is CASRGSGFGETQYF.

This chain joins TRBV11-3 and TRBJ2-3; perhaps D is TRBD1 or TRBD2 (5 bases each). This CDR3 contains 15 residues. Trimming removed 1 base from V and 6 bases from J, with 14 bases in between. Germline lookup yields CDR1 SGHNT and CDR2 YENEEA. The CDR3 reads CASSLGGQRGDTQYF. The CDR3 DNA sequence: TGTGCCAGCAGCTTAGGGGGCCAGAGAGGGGATACGCAGTATTTT.

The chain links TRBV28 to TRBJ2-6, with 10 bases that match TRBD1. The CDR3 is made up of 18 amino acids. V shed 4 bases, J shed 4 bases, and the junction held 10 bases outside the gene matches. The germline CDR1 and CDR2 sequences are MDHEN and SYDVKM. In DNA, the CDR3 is TGTGCCAGCAGTTCGAACGACAGGGGGCGCGGGGGGGCCAACGTCCTGACTTTC. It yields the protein CASSSNDRGRGGANVLTF.

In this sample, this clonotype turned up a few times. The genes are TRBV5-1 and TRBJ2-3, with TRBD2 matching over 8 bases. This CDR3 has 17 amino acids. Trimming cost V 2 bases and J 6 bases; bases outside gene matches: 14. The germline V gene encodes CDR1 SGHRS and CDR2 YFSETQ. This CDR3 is CASSFRFSGGPGDTQYF. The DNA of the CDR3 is TGCGCCAGCAGCTTTCGGTTCAGCGGGGGACCCGGGGATACGCAGTATTTT.

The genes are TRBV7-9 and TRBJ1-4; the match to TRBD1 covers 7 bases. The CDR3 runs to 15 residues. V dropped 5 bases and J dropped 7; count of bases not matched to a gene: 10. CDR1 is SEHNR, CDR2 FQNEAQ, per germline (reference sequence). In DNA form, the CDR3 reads TGTGCCAGCAGCAGACAGGACGCAGGGGGTGAAAAACTGTTTTTT. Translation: CASSRQDAGGEKLFF.

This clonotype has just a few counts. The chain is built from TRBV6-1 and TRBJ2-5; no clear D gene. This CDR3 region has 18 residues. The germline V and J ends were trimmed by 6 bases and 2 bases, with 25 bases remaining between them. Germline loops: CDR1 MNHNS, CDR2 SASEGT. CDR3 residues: CASRHNSWTFIGQETQYF. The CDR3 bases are TGTGCCAGCAGACACAATTCGTGGACCTTCATAGGGCAAGAGACCCAGTACTTC.

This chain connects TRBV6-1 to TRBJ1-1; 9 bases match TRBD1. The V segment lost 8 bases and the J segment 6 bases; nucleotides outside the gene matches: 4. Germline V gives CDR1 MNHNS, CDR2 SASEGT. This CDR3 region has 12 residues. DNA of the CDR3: TGTGCCAGCGGTTGGGACAGGGCTGAAGCTTTCTTT. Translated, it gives CASGWDRAEAFF.

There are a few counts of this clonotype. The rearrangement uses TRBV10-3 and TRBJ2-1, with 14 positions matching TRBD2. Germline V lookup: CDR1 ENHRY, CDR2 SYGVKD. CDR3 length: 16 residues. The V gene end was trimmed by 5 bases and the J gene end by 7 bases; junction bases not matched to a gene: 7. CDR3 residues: CAISLGLAGGRNEQFF. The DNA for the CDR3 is TGTGCCATCAGTCTCGGACTAGCGGGGGGAAGGAATGAGCAGTTCTTC.

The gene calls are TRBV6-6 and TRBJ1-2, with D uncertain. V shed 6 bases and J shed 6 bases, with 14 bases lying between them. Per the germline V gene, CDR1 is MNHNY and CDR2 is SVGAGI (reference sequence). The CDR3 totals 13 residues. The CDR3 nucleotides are TGTGCCAGCAGCCCAAACAGTTCCCATGGCTACACCTTC. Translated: CASSPNSSHGYTF.

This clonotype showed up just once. The CDR3 protein is CASSLRGTYSSGANVLTF. The CDR3 bases are TGTGCCAGCAGCTTAAGAGGGACGTACTCTTCTGGGGCCAACGTCCTGACTTTC. The V gene is TRBV7-2, the J gene TRBJ2-6; either TRBD1 or TRBD2 may fit D (5 bases each). The CDR3 sequence is 18 residues long. Germline V CDR1 and CDR2: SGHTA, FQGNSA. The germline V and J ends were trimmed by 2 bases and 1 base, with 15 bases remaining between them.